This T cell receptor (beta chain) was found in a study of blood T cell repertoires in COVID-19. Looking at the study overall: COVID-19 samples from acute and convalescent phases originated in the United States, Italy and Spain. T cells, B-cell-depleted T cells, or PBMCs supplied cDNA or gDNA.

Recruited during active infection, patients (from Seattle) were subsequently followed longitudinally. The V end was cut by 5 bases, the J end by 6 bases, with 16 bases between. CDR1 SEHNR and CDR2 FQNEAQ come from the germline V gene (reference sequence). The length of the CDR3 is 14 residues. Per the study methods: Using reference gene primer amplification, nucleated cell counts were estimated. The assay was immunoSEQ multiplex PCR, and TCRdb's table has in-frame clones only and misses some. From that table come the V and J calls and clone size; the DNA was used to work out D and trimming. This sample has about 220,000 clones, with 85% found just once.

The source material was peripheral blood. The sequence was obtained from a woman between 70 and 85 years old with COVID-19, enrolled during active disease. This chain connects TRBV7-9 to TRBJ1-1; TRBD1 is a possible D gene (5 bases). The CDR3 is CASSRQWGAAEAFF. CDR3 bases: TGTGCCAGCAGCCGCCAATGGGGCGCCGCTGAAGCTTTCTTT.